This entry lists 4 T cell receptor beta chains sequenced from one sample in a study of cytomegalovirus exposure and HLA in healthy donors. It was with 60 Vbeta and 13 Jbeta primers that the PCR ran. Sequencing used immunoSEQ multiplex PCR; TCRdb keeps in-frame clones, though not all of them. The repertoire holds 90,000 to 140,000 clones, with 9.5% to 15% as singletons. The specimen sequenced was PBMCs. Receptors originate from a man aged 35-49 years in good health and CMV-seropositive.

This clone has a handful of counts. The chain employs TRBV30 and TRBJ1-2; D is unresolved. V gave up 1 base and J gave up 1 base, with 4 bases separating them. The V gene's germline CDR1 is GTSNPN and CDR2 SVGIG (reference sequence). The CDR3 extends over 12 amino acids. CDR3 DNA: TGTGCCTGGAGTGCAGTTAACTATGGCTACACCTTC. Its protein is CAWSAVNYGYTF.

CDR3: CASSLGLAGPYEQFF. The CDR3 DNA reads as TGTGCCAGCAGCTTGGGACTAGCGGGACCCTATGAGCAGTTCTTC. The chain has TRBV13 and TRBJ2-1; TRBD2 aligns across 13 bases. This CDR3 has 15 residues. Per germline, CDR1 PRHDT and CDR2 FYEKMQ (reference sequence). Losses at the gene ends were 3 bases for V and 8 bases for J; bases not matched to a gene: 4.

The V gene is TRBV28, the J gene TRBJ1-5; unclear D gene. The CDR3 covers 14 residues. V was shortened by 8 bases and J by 0 bases, with 11 bases between the two germline ends. CDR1 and CDR2 from the germline V gene are MDHEN and SYDVKM. The DNA for the CDR3 is TGTGCCAGCTTCCGGGATGATAGCAATCAGCCCCAGCATTTT. It translates to CASFRDDSNQPQHF.

V is TRBV28 and J is TRBJ1-2; D not resolved. V was pared by 7 bases and J by 8 bases, with 23 bases between. The CDR3 extends over 15 amino acids. Looked up from germline, CDR1 is MDHEN and CDR2 is SYDVKM. CDR3 DNA: TGTGCCAGCACCCTGGGTGGGCAAGGAAAAGGCGGCTACACCTTC. Translated, it gives CASTLGGQGKGGYTF.